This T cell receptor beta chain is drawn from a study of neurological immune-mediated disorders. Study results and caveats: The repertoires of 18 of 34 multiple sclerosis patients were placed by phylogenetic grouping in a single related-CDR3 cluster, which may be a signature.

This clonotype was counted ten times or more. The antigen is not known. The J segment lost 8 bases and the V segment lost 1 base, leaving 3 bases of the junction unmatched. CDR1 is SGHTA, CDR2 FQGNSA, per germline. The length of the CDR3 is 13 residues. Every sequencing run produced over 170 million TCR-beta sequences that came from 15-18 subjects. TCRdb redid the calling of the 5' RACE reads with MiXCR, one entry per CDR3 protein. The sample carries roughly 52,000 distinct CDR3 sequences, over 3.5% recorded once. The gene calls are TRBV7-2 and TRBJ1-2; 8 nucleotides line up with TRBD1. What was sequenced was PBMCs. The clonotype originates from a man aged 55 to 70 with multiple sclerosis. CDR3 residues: CASSLDGTGGYTF. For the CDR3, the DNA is TGTGCCAGCAGCTTAGATGGGACAGGAGGCTACACCTTC.